This TCR beta chain was captured by sequencing in a study of shared clonotypes between healthy human individuals. As for the study in general: Used for every donor were three CD4 naive, three CD4 memory, two CD8 naive and one CD8 memory plate. Overall study results and limits: Donor clonotype sharing was expected to depend on sequencing depth.

The study ran the assay at deep level. Sequenced by immunoSEQ multiplex PCR; TCRdb stores in-frame clones only, minus some. The sample lists 1,500,000 or so clones; roughly 98.5% were seen once. In the case of this clone: Antigen unknown. Other DNA variants within this sample encode the same CDR3.

This sequence originates from a man younger than 40 in good health. Source material: naive CD4+ T cells sorted from blood. Subset reported: CD45RA+ positively selected.

DNA for the CDR3: TGTGCCAGCAGCTTAGTAAGCTCCTACAATGAGCAGTTCTTC. Amino acids: CASSLVSSYNEQFF. The chain is built from TRBV11-2 and TRBJ2-1; D uncertain. Germline CDR1 is SGHAT and CDR2 is FQNNGV. Trimming left V 1 base short and J 0 bases short, with 4 bases between. The CDR3 length is 14 residues.